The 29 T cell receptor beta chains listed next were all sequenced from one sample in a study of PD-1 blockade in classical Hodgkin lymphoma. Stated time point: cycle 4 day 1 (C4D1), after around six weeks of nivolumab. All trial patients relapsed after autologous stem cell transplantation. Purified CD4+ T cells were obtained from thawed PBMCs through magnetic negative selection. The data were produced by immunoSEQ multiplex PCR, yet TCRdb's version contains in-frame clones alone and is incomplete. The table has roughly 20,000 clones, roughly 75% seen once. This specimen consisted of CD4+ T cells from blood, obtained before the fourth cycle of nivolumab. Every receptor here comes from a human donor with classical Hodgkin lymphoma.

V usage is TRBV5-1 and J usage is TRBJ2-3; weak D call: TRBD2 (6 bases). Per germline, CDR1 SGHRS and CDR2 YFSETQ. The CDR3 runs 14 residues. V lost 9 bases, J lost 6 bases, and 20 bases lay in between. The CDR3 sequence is CATGGAGPRDTQYF. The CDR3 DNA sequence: TGCGCCACGGGTGGGGCGGGACCGCGGGATACGCAGTATTTT. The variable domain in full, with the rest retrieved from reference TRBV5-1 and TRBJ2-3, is KAGVTQTPRYLIKTRGQQVTLSCSPISGHRSVSWYQQTPGQGLQFLFEYFSETQRNKGNFPGRFSGRQFSNSRSEMNVSTLELGDSALYLCATGGAGPRDTQYFGPGTRLTVL.

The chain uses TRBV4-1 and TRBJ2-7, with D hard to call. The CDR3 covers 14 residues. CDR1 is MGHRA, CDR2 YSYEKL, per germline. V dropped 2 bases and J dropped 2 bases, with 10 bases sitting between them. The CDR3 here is CASSQTETPYEQYF. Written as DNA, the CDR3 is TGCGCCAGCAGCCAAACCGAAACTCCCTACGAGCAGTACTTC.

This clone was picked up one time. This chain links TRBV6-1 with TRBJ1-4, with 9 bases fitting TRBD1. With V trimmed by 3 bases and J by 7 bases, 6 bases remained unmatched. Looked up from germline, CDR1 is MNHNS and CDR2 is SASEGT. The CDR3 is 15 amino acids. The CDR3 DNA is TGTGCCAGCAGTGAGGCCGGGACAGGGACTGAAAAACTGTTTTTT. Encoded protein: CASSEAGTGTEKLFF.

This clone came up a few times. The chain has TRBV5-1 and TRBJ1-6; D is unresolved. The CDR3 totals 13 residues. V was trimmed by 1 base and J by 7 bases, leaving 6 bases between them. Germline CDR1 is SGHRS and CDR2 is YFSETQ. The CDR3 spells CASSLNENSPLHF. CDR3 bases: TGCGCCAGCAGCTTGAACGAAAATTCACCCCTCCACTTT.

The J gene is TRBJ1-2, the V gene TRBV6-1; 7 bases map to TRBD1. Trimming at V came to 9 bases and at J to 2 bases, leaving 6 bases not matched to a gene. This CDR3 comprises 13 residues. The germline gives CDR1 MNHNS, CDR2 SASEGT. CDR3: CARSAGQNYGYTF. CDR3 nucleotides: TGTGCCAGGAGCGCGGGACAGAACTATGGCTACACCTTC.

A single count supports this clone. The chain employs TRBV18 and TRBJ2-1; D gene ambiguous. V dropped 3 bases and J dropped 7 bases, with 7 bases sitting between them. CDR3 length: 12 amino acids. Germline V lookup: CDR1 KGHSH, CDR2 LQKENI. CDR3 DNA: TGTGCCAGCTCACCCACAGCAAATGAGCAGTTCTTC. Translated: CASSPTANEQFF. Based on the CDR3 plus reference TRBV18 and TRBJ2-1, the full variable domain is NAGVMQNPRHLVRRRGQEARLRCSPMKGHSHVYWYRQLPEEGLKFMVYLQKENIIDESGMPKERFSAEFPKEGPSILRIQQVVRGDSAAYFCASSPTANEQFFGPGTRLTVL.

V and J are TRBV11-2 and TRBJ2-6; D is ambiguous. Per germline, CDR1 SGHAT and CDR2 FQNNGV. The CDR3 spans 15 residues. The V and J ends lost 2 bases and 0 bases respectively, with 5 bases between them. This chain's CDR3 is CASSLTLSGANVLTF. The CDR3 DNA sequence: TGTGCCAGCAGCTTAACCCTCTCTGGGGCCAACGTCCTGACTTTC.

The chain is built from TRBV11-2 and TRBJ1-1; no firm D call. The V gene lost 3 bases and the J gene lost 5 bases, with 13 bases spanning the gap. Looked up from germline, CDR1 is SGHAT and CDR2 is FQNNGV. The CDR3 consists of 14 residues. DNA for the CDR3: TGTGCCAGCAGCTTTCAATCCGGCGGGACTGAAGCTTTCTTT. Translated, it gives CASSFQSGGTEAFF.

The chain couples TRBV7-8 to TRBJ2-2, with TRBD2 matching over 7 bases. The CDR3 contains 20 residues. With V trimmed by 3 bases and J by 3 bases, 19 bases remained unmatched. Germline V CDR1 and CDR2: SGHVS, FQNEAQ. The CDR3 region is CASSLILMRGGRGDTGELFF. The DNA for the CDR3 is TGTGCCAGCAGCTTGATCTTGATGCGGGGCGGGAGAGGGGACACCGGGGAGCTGTTTTTT.

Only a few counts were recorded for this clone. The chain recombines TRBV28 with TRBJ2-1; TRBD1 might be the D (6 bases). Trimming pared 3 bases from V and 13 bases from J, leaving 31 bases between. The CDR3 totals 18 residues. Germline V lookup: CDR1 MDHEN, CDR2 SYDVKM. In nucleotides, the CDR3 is TGTGCCAGCAGTTTCACTCCCCGGACAGTCGACCGGACCAGGGGACAGTTCTTC. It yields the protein CASSFTPRTVDRTRGQFF.

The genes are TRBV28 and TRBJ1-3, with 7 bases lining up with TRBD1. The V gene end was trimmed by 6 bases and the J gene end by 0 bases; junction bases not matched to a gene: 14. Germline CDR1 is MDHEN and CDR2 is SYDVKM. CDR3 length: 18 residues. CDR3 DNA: TGTGCCAGCAGCGCCGGGACAGCGTATTCTCACTCTGGAAACACCATATATTTT. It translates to CASSAGTAYSHSGNTIYF. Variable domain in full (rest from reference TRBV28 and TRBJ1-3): DVKVTQSSRYLVKRTGEKVFLECVQDMDHENMFWYRQDPGLGLRLIYFSYDVKMKEKGDIPEGYSVSREKKERFSLILESASTNQTSMYLCASSAGTAYSHSGNTIYFGEGSWLTVV.

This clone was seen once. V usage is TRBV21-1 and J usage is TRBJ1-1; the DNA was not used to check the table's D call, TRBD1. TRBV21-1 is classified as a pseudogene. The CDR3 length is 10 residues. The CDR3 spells CAHRAGQAFF. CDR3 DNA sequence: TGTGCCCACAGGGCAGGGCAAGCTTTCTTT.

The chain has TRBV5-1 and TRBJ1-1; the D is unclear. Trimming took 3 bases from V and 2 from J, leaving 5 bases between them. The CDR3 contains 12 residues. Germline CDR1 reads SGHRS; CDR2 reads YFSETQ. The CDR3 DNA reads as TGCGCCAGCAGCTCGGCTAACACTGAAGCTTTCTTT. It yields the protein CASSSANTEAFF.

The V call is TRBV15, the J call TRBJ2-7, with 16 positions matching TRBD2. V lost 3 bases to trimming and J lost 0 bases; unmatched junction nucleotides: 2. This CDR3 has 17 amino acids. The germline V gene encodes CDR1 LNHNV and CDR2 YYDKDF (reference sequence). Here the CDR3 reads CATSRGLAGGSSYEQYF. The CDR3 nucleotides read TGTGCCACCAGCAGGGGACTAGCGGGAGGGTCCTCCTACGAGCAGTACTTC.

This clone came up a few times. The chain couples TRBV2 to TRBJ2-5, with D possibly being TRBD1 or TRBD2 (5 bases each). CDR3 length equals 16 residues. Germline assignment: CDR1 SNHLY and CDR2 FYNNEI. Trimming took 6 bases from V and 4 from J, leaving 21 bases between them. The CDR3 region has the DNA TGTGCCAGCAGGAGGGACGCCCAGGGTTTAAGAGAGACCCAGTACTTC. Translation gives CASRRDAQGLRETQYF.

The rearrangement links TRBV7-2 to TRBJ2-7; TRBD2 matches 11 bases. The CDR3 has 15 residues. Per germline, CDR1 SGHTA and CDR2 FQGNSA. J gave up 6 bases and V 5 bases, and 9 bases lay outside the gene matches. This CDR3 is CASSAPGLADFEQYF. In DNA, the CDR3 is TGTGCCAGCAGCGCGCCGGGACTAGCGGACTTCGAGCAGTACTTC.

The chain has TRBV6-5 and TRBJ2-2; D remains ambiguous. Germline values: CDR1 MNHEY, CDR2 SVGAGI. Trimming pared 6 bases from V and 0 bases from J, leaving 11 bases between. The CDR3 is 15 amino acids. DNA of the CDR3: TGTGCCAGCAGCCCGGTTGAGGCGAACACCGGGGAGCTGTTTTTT. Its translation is CASSPVEANTGELFF.

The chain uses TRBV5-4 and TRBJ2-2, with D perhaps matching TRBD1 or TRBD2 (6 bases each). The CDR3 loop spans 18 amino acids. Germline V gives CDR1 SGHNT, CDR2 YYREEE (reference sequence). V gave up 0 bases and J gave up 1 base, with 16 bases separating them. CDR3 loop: CASSLGVGGSRNTGELFF. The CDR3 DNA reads TGTGCCAGCAGCTTGGGTGTAGGGGGGAGCAGGAACACCGGGGAGCTGTTTTTT.

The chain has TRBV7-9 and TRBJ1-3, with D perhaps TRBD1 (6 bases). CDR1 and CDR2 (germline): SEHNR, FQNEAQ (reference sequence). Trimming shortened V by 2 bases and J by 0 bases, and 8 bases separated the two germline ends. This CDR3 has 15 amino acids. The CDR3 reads CASSLQGGSGNTIYF. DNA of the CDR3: TGTGCCAGCAGCTTACAAGGGGGCTCTGGAAACACCATATATTTT.

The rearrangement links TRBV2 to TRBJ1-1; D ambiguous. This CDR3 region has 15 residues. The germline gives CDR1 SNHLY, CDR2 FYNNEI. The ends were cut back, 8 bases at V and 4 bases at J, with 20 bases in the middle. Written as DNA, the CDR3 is TGTGCCAGCTTCCGGGGTACCTTGGGGTTCACTGAAGCTTTCTTT. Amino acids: CASFRGTLGFTEAFF.

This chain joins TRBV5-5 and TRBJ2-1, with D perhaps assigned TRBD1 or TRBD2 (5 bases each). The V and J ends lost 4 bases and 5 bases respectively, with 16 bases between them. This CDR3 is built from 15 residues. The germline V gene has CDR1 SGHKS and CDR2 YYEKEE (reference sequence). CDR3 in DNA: TGTGCCAGCAGCATCATTCCCAGAGGGGACAATGAGCAGTTCTTC. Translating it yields CASSIIPRGDNEQFF.

The DNA for the CDR3 is TGTGCCAGCAGCTTAGAGGGACAGGGAGGCAATGAGCAGTTCTTC. Its protein is CASSLEGQGGNEQFF. The chain has TRBV11-3 and TRBJ2-1; 9 nucleotides agree with TRBD1. The V segment lost 0 bases and the J segment 6 bases; nucleotides outside the gene matches: 3. Germline CDR1 reads SGHNT; CDR2 reads YENEEA. CDR3 size: 15 residues.

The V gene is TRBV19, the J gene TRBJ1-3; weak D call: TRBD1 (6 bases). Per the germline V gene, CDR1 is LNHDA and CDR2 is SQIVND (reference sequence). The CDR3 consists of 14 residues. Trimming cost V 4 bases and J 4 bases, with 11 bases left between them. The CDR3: CASSRGGPGNTIYF. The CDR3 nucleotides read TGTGCCAGTAGTAGAGGGGGGCCAGGAAACACCATATATTTT.

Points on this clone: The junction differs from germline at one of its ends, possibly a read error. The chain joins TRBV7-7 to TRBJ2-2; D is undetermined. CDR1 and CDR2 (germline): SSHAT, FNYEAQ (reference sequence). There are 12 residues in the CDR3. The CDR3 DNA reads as TGTGCTAGCAGGTCAAGGACCGGGGAGCTGTTTTTT. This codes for CASRSRTGELFF. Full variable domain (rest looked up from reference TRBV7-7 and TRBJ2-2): GAGVSQSPRYKVTKRGQDVTLRCDPISSHATLYWYQQALGQGPEFLTYFNYEAQPDKSGLPSDRFSAERPEGSISTLTIQRTEQRDSAMYRCASRSRTGELFFGEGSRLTVL.

CDR3 coding DNA: TGTGCCAACTCTCCCGGAGGGGGCACAGATACGCAGTATTTT. Encoded protein: CANSPGGGTDTQYF. The gene calls are TRBV10-3 and TRBJ2-3; weak D call: TRBD2 (6 bases). The CDR3 covers 14 residues. Germline CDR1 ENHRY, CDR2 SYGVKD. The V end lost 10 bases, the J end lost 1 base, and 15 bases lay between the germline ends.

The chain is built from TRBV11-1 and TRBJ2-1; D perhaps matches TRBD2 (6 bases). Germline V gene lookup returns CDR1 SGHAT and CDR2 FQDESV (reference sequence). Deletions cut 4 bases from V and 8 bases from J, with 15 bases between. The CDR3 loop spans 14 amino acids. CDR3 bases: TGTGCCAGCAGCTCGGGGACTGGAGGGGATGAGCAGTTCTTC. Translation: CASSSGTGGDEQFF.

CDR3 region: CASSQDRGTRANNEQFF. The CDR3 nucleotides are TGCGCCAGCAGCCAAGATAGGGGGACTAGAGCGAACAATGAGCAGTTCTTC. The J gene is TRBJ2-1, the V gene TRBV4-3; 8 positions agree with TRBD2. The CDR3 totals 17 residues. CDR1 and CDR2 from the germline V gene are LGHNA and YSLEER. Trimming took 0 bases from V and 5 from J; bases not matched to a gene: 9.

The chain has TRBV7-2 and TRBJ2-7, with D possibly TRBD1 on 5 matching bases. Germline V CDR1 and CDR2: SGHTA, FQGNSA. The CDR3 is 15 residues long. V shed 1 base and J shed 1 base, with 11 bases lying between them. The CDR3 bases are TGTGCCAGCAGCTTAGAGACAGTTGCTTCCTACGAGCAGTACTTC. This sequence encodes CASSLETVASYEQYF.

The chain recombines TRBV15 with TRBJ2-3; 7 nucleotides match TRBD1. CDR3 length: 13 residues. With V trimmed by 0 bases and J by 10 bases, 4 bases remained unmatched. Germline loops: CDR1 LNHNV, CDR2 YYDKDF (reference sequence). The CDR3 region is CATSRDFQGAQYF. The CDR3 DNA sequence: TGTGCCACCAGCAGAGATTTCCAGGGGGCGCAGTATTTT.